This passage covers 14 T cell receptor beta chains from one sample sequenced in a study of T cell repertoires in cytomegalovirus infection. TCRdb passed the reads through MiXCR, listing each CDR3 protein once. The sample holds fewer than 350,000 distinct CDR3 sequences; 8% to 10% are singletons and the top ten take over 3.5%. Input material: PBMCs. These receptors were collected from a human donor in good health (CMV status not recorded). Some clones in this sample may be carry-over from other donors' samples.

The gene calls are TRBV30 and TRBJ1-6; D is perhaps TRBD1 (6 bases). Per the germline V gene, CDR1 is GTSNPN and CDR2 is SVGIG (reference sequence). This CDR3 is 17 amino acids long. V lost 3 bases, J lost 0 bases, and 15 bases lay in between. The CDR3 DNA sequence: TGTGCCTGGAGACGTTACAGGGAGAGCTCCTATAATTCACCCCTCCACTTT. Protein product: CAWRRYRESSYNSPLHF.

Ten or more counts support this clonotype. This sequence joins TRBV7-8 and TRBJ2-5; 7 bases are a match to TRBD2. CDR3 length: 13 amino acids. Germline V gives CDR1 SGHVS, CDR2 FQNEAQ. Unmatched junction bases numbered 6, after V lost 8 bases and J lost 3 bases. CDR3 in DNA: TGTGCCAGCGGGGCGGGGGTCAAAGAGACCCAGTACTTC. Its protein product is CASGAGVKETQYF.

This chain joins TRBV4-1 and TRBJ2-2; D is possibly TRBD2 (5 bases). The ends were cut back, 1 base at V and 6 bases at J, with 15 bases in the middle. The CDR3 totals 16 residues. The germline gives CDR1 MGHRA, CDR2 YSYEKL. The CDR3 here is CASSQVGKSEAGELFF. CDR3 nucleotides: TGCGCCAGCAGCCAAGTTGGGAAGTCGGAGGCCGGGGAGCTGTTTTTT.

The chain combines TRBV7-2 with TRBJ1-2; a weak D match, TRBD1 (5 bases). Germline loops: CDR1 SGHTA, CDR2 FQGNSA. Trimming left V 4 bases short and J 5 bases short, with 17 bases between. This CDR3 comprises 15 residues. The CDR3 nucleotides are TGTGCCAGCAGCTCCCACCCCGGGGCTGGGTATGGCTACACCTTC. Residues: CASSSHPGAGYGYTF.

This rearrangement joins TRBV3-1 to TRBJ2-5; 9 bases are shared with TRBD2. The CDR3 contains 16 residues. With V trimmed by 0 bases and J by 4 bases, 6 bases remained unmatched. Germline-derived CDR1 and CDR2 are LGHDT and YNNKEL (reference sequence). CDR3 protein: CASSQEFAGGLETQYF. CDR3 nucleotides: TGTGCCAGCAGCCAAGAATTTGCGGGAGGGCTAGAGACCCAGTACTTC.

This clonotype has just a few counts. CDR3: CSARDGSGSSGANVLTF. The CDR3 DNA reads as TGCAGTGCTAGAGATGGGAGCGGGAGCTCTGGGGCCAACGTCCTGACTTTC. The chain is built from TRBV20-1 and TRBJ2-6; 8 bases are a match to TRBD2. J was trimmed by 0 bases and V by 0 bases; bases with no gene match: 4. The CDR3 consists of 17 residues. Germline CDR1 and CDR2: DFQATT and SNEGSKA (reference sequence).

This clonotype showed up many times. V gene TRBV7-4 combines with J gene TRBJ2-5; no clear D gene. V lost 5 bases to trimming and J lost 4 bases, with 5 bases between them. The CDR3 runs 11 residues. The germline V gene has CDR1 SGHVT and CDR2 SQSDAQ. DNA for the CDR3: TGTGCCAGCAGCCCTCTAGAGACCCAGTACTTC. This codes for CASSPLETQYF. The variable domain in full, with the rest retrieved from reference TRBV7-4 and TRBJ2-5, is GAGVSQSPRYKVAKRGRDVALRCDSISGHVTLYWYRQTLGQGSEVLTYSQSDAQRDKSGRPSGRFSAERPERSVSTLKIQRTEQGDSAVYLCASSPLETQYFGPGTRLLVL.

This clonotype was found a few times. The J gene is TRBJ1-4, the V gene TRBV12-3 or TRBV12-4; 7 bases agree with TRBD1. Trimming cost V 5 bases and J 4 bases; bases outside gene matches: 7. This CDR3 is 15 amino acids long. CDR3 in DNA: TGTGCCAGCAGTCCTTGGACAGGAGATAATGAAAAACTGTTTTTT. This sequence encodes CASSPWTGDNEKLFF.

In its sample, this clonotype was seen many times. V gene TRBV19 combines with J gene TRBJ1-5; D remains unclear. The germline V and J ends were trimmed by 9 bases and 9 bases, with 21 bases remaining between them. Per the germline V gene, CDR1 is LNHDA and CDR2 is SQIVND (reference sequence). The CDR3 runs 14 residues. The CDR3 is CASTNDPGLRPQHF. CDR3 DNA: TGTGCCAGCACCAACGACCCCGGATTACGGCCCCAGCATTTT.

Many counts were recorded for this clonotype. The rearrangement joins TRBV7-2 to TRBJ2-7; 7 bases line up with TRBD1. Germline V gene lookup returns CDR1 SGHTA and CDR2 FQGNSA. The CDR3 has 15 residues. Losses at the gene ends were 5 bases for V and 3 bases for J; bases not matched to a gene: 10. The DNA for the CDR3 is TGTGCCAGCAGCGTCATCTGGGGACAGAACTACGAGCAGTACTTC. This sequence encodes CASSVIWGQNYEQYF. Supplemented by reference TRBV7-2 and TRBJ2-7, the full variable domain reads GAGVSQSPSNKVTEKGKDVELRCDPISGHTALYWYRQSLGQGLEFLIYFQGNSAPDKSGLPSDRFSAERTGGSVSTLTIQRTQQEDSAVYLCASSVIWGQNYEQYFGPGTRLTVT.

This clonotype was seen many times. The chain combines TRBV29-1 with TRBJ2-5; D uncertain. V gave up 1 base and J gave up 2 bases, with 8 bases separating them. This CDR3 spans 13 amino acids. CDR1 is SQVTM and CDR2 is ANQGSEA in the germline V gene. The CDR3 DNA follows: TGCAGCGTTGAAGCCGGGTCGCAAGAGACCCAGTACTTC. Protein: CSVEAGSQETQYF.

This clonotype was seen ten or more times. The gene calls are TRBV7-2 and TRBJ2-7, with D perhaps being TRBD1 or TRBD2 (5 bases each). The CDR3 spans 15 residues. V was shortened by 1 base and J by 4 bases, with 14 bases between the two germline ends. Germline-derived CDR1 and CDR2 are SGHTA and FQGNSA. CDR3 in amino acids: CASSLGAGSGYEQYF. The DNA for the CDR3 is TGTGCCAGCAGCTTAGGGGCAGGGAGTGGGTACGAGCAGTACTTC.

The gene calls are TRBV6-8 and TRBJ2-5; TRBD2 aligns across 12 bases. The CDR3 contains 16 residues. Germline CDR1 and CDR2: MNHGY and SAAAGT. With V trimmed by 5 bases and J by 4 bases, 8 bases remained unmatched. CDR3 bases: TGTGCCAGCAGTCCTGGGACTAGCGGGCTGAGAGAGACCCAGTACTTC. Amino acid sequence: CASSPGTSGLRETQYF.

This chain joins TRBV11-3 and TRBJ2-1, with D perhaps matching TRBD2 (5 bases). This CDR3 is built from 13 residues. Trimming removed 0 bases at V and 13 bases at J, with 13 bases between. The germline CDR1 and CDR2 sequences are SGHNT and YENEEA. The CDR3 reads CASSLEWRAVQFF. The CDR3 bases are TGTGCCAGCAGCTTAGAATGGCGGGCCGTTCAGTTCTTC.